This record covers a single T cell receptor (beta chain). Its target is unknown. A read error may account for a junction end that differs from germline. Sequencing was performed with immunoSEQ multiplex PCR; in TCRdb, only in-frame clones are kept and a portion is missing. Of approximately 460,000 clones listed, 89% were seen once; the top ten hold more than 1.5%. The data belong to a study of Ad26.COV2.S vaccination and SARS-CoV-2 variants. Whole-study results and caveats: Vaccine recipients posted higher spike-specific TCR breadth than their placebo counterparts.

Germline CDR1 and CDR2: SSHAT and FNYEAQ (reference sequence). This CDR3 is 15 amino acids long. Sample treatment: about 20 received Ad26.COV2.S at low or high dose, single or two shots; roughly 5 received placebo; per-sample allocation not given. The samples date from day 63 after the first vaccine or placebo injection. Sample: peripheral blood, taken in a trial of Ad26.COV2.S vaccine versus placebo. The receptor's source is a person aged 18-60 years who received the Ad26.COV2.S COVID-19 vaccine or a placebo. The J gene is TRBJ2-1, the V gene TRBV7-7; TRBD2 aligns across 10 bases. DNA for the CDR3: TGTGCTAGCAGCTTAACTAGCGGGGCAAACAATGAGCAGTTCTTC. Translated: CASSLTSGANNEQFF.